This is a list of T cell receptor beta chains from one sample in a study of shared clonotypes between healthy human individuals. The table came from immunoSEQ multiplex PCR; TCRdb's copy has only in-frame clones and leaves some out. The sample lists some 2.4 million clones; 80% to 95% were seen once. The specimen was naive CD4+ T cells from PBMCs. The receptor set was obtained from a man aged 18 to 29 in good health. Some clones in this sample may be carry-over from other donors' samples. Both conserved end residues are part of each CDR3. The order of the fields is CDR3 protein, CDR3 DNA, V gene, clone size, CDR3 length, D gene, J gene. The D gene is left open where the match is weak. For some rows the clone size is stated as once, few or many, or as a class when expanded; others skip it.

CDR3aa: CASSFLGEYEQYF
CDR3nt: TGTGCCAGCAGTTTCTTGGGGGAATACGAGCAGTACTTC
v_gene: TRBV27
abundance: NA
len: 13
d_gene: NA
j_gene: TRBJ2-7

CDR3aa: CASSHRGTWRDTQYF
CDR3nt: TGTGCCAGCAGCCATCGGGGGACATGGAGAGATACGCAGTATTTT
v_gene: TRBV28
abundance: NA
len: 15
d_gene: NA
j_gene: TRBJ2-3

CDR3aa: CSVESLGLAGGWSYNEQFF
CDR3nt: TGCAGCGTTGAATCCCTAGGACTAGCGGGAGGATGGTCCTACAATGAGCAGTTCTTC
v_gene: TRBV29-1
abundance: NA
len: 19
d_gene: TRBD2
j_gene: TRBJ2-1

CDR3aa: CAWTGASYNEQFF
CDR3nt: TGTGCCTGGACAGGGGCCTCCTACAATGAGCAGTTCTTC
v_gene: TRBV30
abundance: NA
len: 13
d_gene: NA
j_gene: TRBJ2-1

CDR3aa: CAWSPGTALNQPQHF
CDR3nt: TGTGCCTGGAGTCCCGGGACAGCCCTTAATCAGCCCCAGCATTTT
v_gene: TRBV30
abundance: NA
len: 15
d_gene: TRBD1
j_gene: TRBJ1-5

CDR3aa: CASSLRSGRAPETQYF
CDR3nt: TGTGCCAGCAGTTTACGTAGCGGGAGGGCCCCAGAGACCCAGTACTTC
v_gene: TRBV27
abundance: NA
len: 16
d_gene: TRBD2
j_gene: TRBJ2-5

CDR3aa: CASSRGVGANVLTF
CDR3nt: TGTGCCAGCTCACGAGGGGTCGGGGCCAACGTCCTGACTTTC
v_gene: TRBV18
abundance: NA
len: 14
d_gene: NA
j_gene: TRBJ2-6

CDR3aa: CASSGSVAGELFF
CDR3nt: TGTGCCAGTAGCGGGAGTGTAGCCGGGGAGCTGTTTTTT
v_gene: TRBV28
abundance: NA
len: 13
d_gene: TRBD2
j_gene: TRBJ2-2

CDR3aa: CASSLAVPGNNEQFF
CDR3nt: TGCGCCAGCAGCTTGGCCGTGCCGGGAAACAATGAGCAGTTCTTC
v_gene: TRBV5-1
abundance: NA
len: 15
d_gene: NA
j_gene: TRBJ2-1

CDR3aa: CASSQGSYEQYF
CDR3nt: TGTGCCAGCAGCCAGGGCTCCTACGAGCAGTACTTC
v_gene: TRBV28
abundance: once
len: 12
d_gene: NA
j_gene: TRBJ2-7

CDR3aa: CSVEPGTADSYNEQFF
CDR3nt: TGCAGCGTTGAACCTGGGACAGCAGACTCCTACAATGAGCAGTTCTTC
v_gene: TRBV29-1
abundance: NA
len: 16
d_gene: TRBD1
j_gene: TRBJ2-1

CDR3aa: CASNVGQGDHVGYTF
CDR3nt: TGTGCCAGTAATGTGGGACAGGGGGACCACGTTGGCTACACCTTC
v_gene: TRBV19
abundance: NA
len: 15
d_gene: TRBD1
j_gene: TRBJ1-2

CDR3aa: CASSYSRTNTEAFF
CDR3nt: TGTGCCAGCAGTTACTCGAGGACGAACACTGAAGCTTTCTTT
v_gene: TRBV6-6
abundance: NA
len: 14
d_gene: NA
j_gene: TRBJ1-1

CDR3aa: CARGGTGQENIQYF
CDR3nt: TGTGCCAGGGGGGGTACTGGGCAGGAAAACATTCAGTACTTC
v_gene: TRBV2
abundance: NA
len: 14
d_gene: NA
j_gene: TRBJ2-4

CDR3aa: CAISPREGMLGANVLTF
CDR3nt: TGTGCCATCAGCCCCCGGGAGGGAATGCTGGGGGCCAACGTCCTGACTTTC
v_gene: TRBV10-3
abundance: NA
len: 17
d_gene: TRBD2
j_gene: TRBJ2-6

CDR3aa: CASIIRFRVGDCRVSGANVLTF
CDR3nt: TGTGCCAGCATCATTAGATTTCGTGTAGGCGACTGTAGAGTATCTGGGGCCAACGTCCTGACTTTC
v_gene: TRBV7-4
abundance: NA
len: 22
d_gene: NA
j_gene: TRBJ2-6

CDR3aa: CASSRRQDENTEAFF
CDR3nt: TGTGCCAGCAGTCGACGACAGGACGAGAACACTGAAGCTTTCTTT
v_gene: TRBV6-1
abundance: NA
len: 15
d_gene: NA
j_gene: TRBJ1-1

CDR3aa: CASSEEGRLHF
CDR3nt: TGTGCCAGCAGTGAAGAGGGACGGCTACACTTC
v_gene: TRBV2
abundance: once
len: 11
d_gene: NA
j_gene: TRBJ1-2

CDR3aa: CASSQGSSTEAFF
CDR3nt: TGTGCCAGCAGCCAGGGGTCCAGCACTGAAGCTTTCTTT
v_gene: TRBV7-9
abundance: few
len: 13
d_gene: NA
j_gene: TRBJ1-1

CDR3aa: CASSPAGANGNTIYF
CDR3nt: TGTGCCAGCAGCCCCGCTGGGGCTAATGGAAACACCATATATTTT
v_gene: TRBV28
abundance: NA
len: 15
d_gene: NA
j_gene: TRBJ1-3

CDR3aa: CASSLGLAGGPGTDTQYF
CDR3nt: TGTGCCAGCAGCCTGGGACTAGCGGGAGGGCCTGGCACAGATACGCAGTATTTT
v_gene: TRBV11-3
abundance: NA
len: 18
d_gene: TRBD2
j_gene: TRBJ2-3

CDR3aa: CASSLIAVGTTPFEQYF
CDR3nt: TGTGCCAGCAGCCTAATAGCGGTGGGCACTACCCCCTTCGAGCAGTACTTC
v_gene: TRBV7-9
abundance: NA
len: 17
d_gene: NA
j_gene: TRBJ2-7

CDR3aa: CASSIGRGSTVDTQYF
CDR3nt: TGTGCCAGTAGTATAGGACGCGGGAGTACAGTAGATACGCAGTATTTT
v_gene: TRBV19
abundance: NA
len: 16
d_gene: TRBD2
j_gene: TRBJ2-3

CDR3aa: CASSHTWRGNSPLHF
CDR3nt: TGTGCCAGCAGCCACACCTGGAGGGGGAATTCACCCCTCCACTTT
v_gene: TRBV9
abundance: NA
len: 15
d_gene: NA
j_gene: TRBJ1-6

CDR3aa: CASSLGGFTEAFF
CDR3nt: TGCGCCAGCAGCTTGGGGGGTTTCACTGAAGCTTTCTTT
v_gene: TRBV5-1
abundance: few
len: 13
d_gene: NA
j_gene: TRBJ1-1

CDR3aa: CSVESGKSNTQYF
CDR3nt: TGCAGCGTTGAATCCGGGAAGAGTAATACGCAGTATTTT
v_gene: TRBV29-1
abundance: NA
len: 13
d_gene: NA
j_gene: TRBJ2-3